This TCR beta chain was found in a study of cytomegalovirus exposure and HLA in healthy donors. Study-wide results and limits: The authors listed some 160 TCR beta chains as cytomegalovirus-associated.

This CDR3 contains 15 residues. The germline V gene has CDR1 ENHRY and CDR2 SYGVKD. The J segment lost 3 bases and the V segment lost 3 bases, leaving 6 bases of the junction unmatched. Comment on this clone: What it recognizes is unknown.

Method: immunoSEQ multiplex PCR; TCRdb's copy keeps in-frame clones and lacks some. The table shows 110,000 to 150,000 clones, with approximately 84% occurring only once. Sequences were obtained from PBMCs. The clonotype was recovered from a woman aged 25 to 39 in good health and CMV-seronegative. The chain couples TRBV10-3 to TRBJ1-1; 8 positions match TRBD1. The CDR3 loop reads CAISDSGTGHTEAFF. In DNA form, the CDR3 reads TGTGCCATCAGTGATTCCGGGACAGGACACACTGAAGCTTTCTTT.